These 6 T cell receptor beta chains came from one sample sequenced in a study of blood T cell repertoires in COVID-19. Generated by immunoSEQ multiplex PCR, the TCRdb table keeps only in-frame clones and is missing some. This table holds 250,000 or so clones, approximately 83% found once. The source material was PBMCs or T cells enriched from blood (not recorded which). The receptors come from a man aged 50 or older who had recovered from COVID-19.

This clone was observed a few times. This rearrangement joins TRBV12-5 to TRBJ2-6, with D perhaps matching TRBD2 (5 bases). The CDR3 has 21 residues. Germline CDR1 and CDR2: LGHNT and FRNRAP. Trimming removed 0 bases from V and 2 bases from J, with 23 bases in between. CDR3 residues: CASGLVGLAVLKRTGANVLTF. CDR3 nucleotide sequence: TGTGCTAGTGGTTTGGTAGGCCTAGCTGTTCTAAAGAGAACTGGGGCCAACGTCCTGACTTTC.

This chain joins TRBV7-9 and TRBJ2-5; 13 positions match TRBD2. The junction had 12 bases not matched to a gene; V was cut back by 3 bases and J by 5 bases. From germline, CDR1 is SEHNR and CDR2 FQNEAQ (reference sequence). The CDR3 spans 18 residues. The CDR3, as DNA: TGTGCCAGCAGCTTCCTTAGAGGGGGACTAGCGGGAATGGAGACCCAGTACTTC. This gives the protein CASSFLRGGLAGMETQYF.

J is TRBJ1-2 and V is TRBV19, with D maybe TRBD1 (6 bases). V dropped 2 bases and J dropped 5 bases, with 15 bases sitting between them. This CDR3 comprises 15 residues. Germline CDR1 is LNHDA and CDR2 is SQIVND (reference sequence). The CDR3 sequence: CASSILTGKGYGYTF. The CDR3 nucleotides are TGTGCCAGTAGTATACTCACAGGGAAAGGATATGGCTACACCTTC.

The chain links TRBV18 to TRBJ1-2; 7 bases are shared with TRBD1. The CDR3 runs to 15 residues. Germline V gene sequence: CDR1 KGHSH, CDR2 LQKENI. Trimming cost V 4 bases and J 5 bases; bases outside gene matches: 10. CDR3: CASSLEGAPTYGYTF. The CDR3 DNA is TGTGCCAGCTCACTTGAGGGGGCGCCGACGTATGGCTACACCTTC.

The V gene is TRBV5-1, the J gene TRBJ2-7, with 7 bases fitting TRBD1. Germline CDR1 SGHRS, CDR2 YFSETQ. The CDR3 runs 14 residues. J lost 3 bases, V lost 4 bases, and 7 bases had no gene match. This CDR3 is CASSLGTALYEQYF. CDR3 coding DNA: TGCGCCAGCAGCCTCGGGACAGCACTCTACGAGCAGTACTTC.

V and J are TRBV27 and TRBJ1-5; possibly TRBD1 for D (5 bases). The CDR3 is made up of 15 amino acids. V was trimmed by 6 bases and J by 7 bases, leaving 19 bases between them. Germline V lookup: CDR1 MNHEY, CDR2 SMNVEV (reference sequence). DNA of the CDR3: TGTGCCAGCAGAGCCAGGCAGGGCTTTTGGCAGCCCCAGCATTTT. Protein product: CASRARQGFWQPQHF.